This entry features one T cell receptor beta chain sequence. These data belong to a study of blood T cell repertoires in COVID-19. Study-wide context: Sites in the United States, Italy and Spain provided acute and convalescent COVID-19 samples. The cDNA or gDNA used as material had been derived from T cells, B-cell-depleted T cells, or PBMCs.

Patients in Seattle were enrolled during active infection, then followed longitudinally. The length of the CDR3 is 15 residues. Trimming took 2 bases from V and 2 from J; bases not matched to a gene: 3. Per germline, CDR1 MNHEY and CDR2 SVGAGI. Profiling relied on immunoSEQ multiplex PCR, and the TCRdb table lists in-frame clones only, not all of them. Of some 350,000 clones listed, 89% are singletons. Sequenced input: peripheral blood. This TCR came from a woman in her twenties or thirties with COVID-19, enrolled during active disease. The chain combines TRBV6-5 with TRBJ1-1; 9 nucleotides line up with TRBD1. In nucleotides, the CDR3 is TGTGCCAGCAGTTACCAGGGACAGGGTAACACTGAAGCTTTCTTT. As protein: CASSYQGQGNTEAFF.